This T cell receptor (beta chain) was retrieved from a study of human T cells and chemical hapten exposure. Overall study findings and caveats: Patch test score showed a positive correlation with PT1 expanded TCR counts. The study found expanded TCRs formed significantly more large CDR3 similarity clusters than controls.

Regarding this clonotype: Its specificity is not known.

Individual cDNA molecules received unique molecular identifiers in the library. TCRdb independently ran MiXCR on the RACE reads; one entry per CDR3 protein. This table has tens of thousands of distinct CDR3 sequences, around 30% appearing once. The germline CDR1 and CDR2 sequences are LGHDT and YNNKEL (reference sequence). This CDR3 has 16 amino acids. Trimming removed 0 bases from V and 9 bases from J; junction bases left unmatched: 11. As to time point: patch test 1, 2 weeks after DPC sensitization. This sample's treatment: therapeutic diphenylcyclopropenone sensitization with weekly scalp DPC. Samples of blood were obtained prior to the application of each patch test.

The source material was whole blood, sampled in connection with sensitization to the hapten diphenylcyclopropenone (DPC). The chain links TRBV3-1 to TRBJ2-1, with TRBD2 identical over 7 bases. This sequence originates from a man aged 35-49 years with alopecia areata. Some clones in this sample may be carry-over from other donors' samples. CDR3 sequence: CASSQDRGEGRGEQFF. The CDR3 DNA reads as TGTGCCAGCAGCCAAGATCGGGGGGAGGGCCGGGGTGAGCAGTTCTTC.